One sample yielded the 26 T cell receptor beta chains listed below, sequenced in a study of TIL therapy for anti-PD-1-resistant metastatic lung cancer. As to time point: pre-treatment sample, taken before nivolumab and TIL therapy. The immunoSEQ assay was v3. Here immunoSEQ multiplex PCR was the method, and the copy in TCRdb shows in-frame clones only, minus some. The sample lists 36,000 or so clones; over 70% were seen once. Here the sequenced sample was blood, taken at baseline. Receptor source: a person aged 25 to 85 with non-small cell lung cancer.

The V gene is TRBV6-5, the J gene TRBJ2-1, with unresolved D. The germline V and J ends were trimmed by 2 bases and 5 bases, with 1 base remaining between them. Germline assignment: CDR1 MNHEY and CDR2 SVGAGI. This CDR3 contains 11 residues. The CDR3 nucleotides read TGTGCCAGCAGTTACCACAATGAGCAGTTCTTC. It specifies CASSYHNEQFF.

This sequence joins TRBV6-4 and TRBJ2-5; D is unclear. Germline CDR1 and CDR2: MRHNA and SNTAGT. V was shortened by 6 bases and J by 5 bases, with 13 bases between the two germline ends. The CDR3 runs 13 residues. The CDR3 DNA reads TGTGCCAGCAGCCTGCACCCCCGGGAGACCCAGTACTTC. Protein: CASSLHPRETQYF.

V is TRBV19 and J is TRBJ2-3; D is undetermined. Germline V gene data show CDR1 as LNHDA and CDR2 as SQIVND (reference sequence). The length of the CDR3 is 12 residues. The V and J ends lost 5 bases and 6 bases respectively, with 9 bases between them. CDR3 nucleotides: TGTGCCAGTAGTCGCTCGGATGATACGCAGTATTTT. This gives the protein CASSRSDDTQYF.

V gene TRBV5-1 combines with J gene TRBJ2-5; 7 bases map to TRBD1. The CDR3 is 14 amino acids. V dropped 4 bases and J dropped 2; count of bases not matched to a gene: 5. The germline V gene has CDR1 SGHRS and CDR2 YFSETQ. CDR3 DNA: TGCGCCAGCAGCCCTACAGGGGATCAAGAGACCCAGTACTTC. Encoded protein: CASSPTGDQETQYF.

The gene calls are TRBV7-6 and TRBJ2-7, with D possibly matching TRBD2 (6 bases). The germline V gene encodes CDR1 SGHVS and CDR2 FNYEAQ. The CDR3 contains 14 residues. V lost 5 bases to trimming and J lost 2 bases, with 13 bases between them. In DNA form, the CDR3 reads TGTGCCAGCAGCCTTAACCCGGGGGCCTACGAGCAGTACTTC. This codes for CASSLNPGAYEQYF.

This clone has a handful of counts. The chain joins TRBV5-6 to TRBJ1-1; TRBD1 is a possible D gene (5 bases). Per germline, CDR1 SGHDT and CDR2 YYEEEE. The V end lost 5 bases, the J end lost 0 bases, and 11 bases lay between the germline ends. The CDR3 covers 14 residues. The CDR3 sequence: CASSPGTVNTEAFF. The CDR3 coding sequence is TGTGCCAGCAGTCCCGGGACGGTGAACACTGAAGCTTTCTTT.

The chain has TRBV30 and TRBJ1-2; 9 positions agree with TRBD1. Germline-derived CDR1 and CDR2 are GTSNPN and SVGIG (reference sequence). There are 13 residues in the CDR3. Germline trimming cut 5 bases from V and 7 bases from J; bases unmatched to any gene: 8. The CDR3 region has the DNA TGTGCCTGGGGGACAGGGATTTTAGGTGGCTACACCTTC. Its protein is CAWGTGILGGYTF.

The chain links TRBV2 to TRBJ2-7, with TRBD1 as a possible D gene (5 bases). Trimming left V 1 base short and J 4 bases short, with 14 bases between. Germline V lookup: CDR1 SNHLY, CDR2 FYNNEI. This CDR3 spans 15 amino acids. CDR3: CASSEGRGPGYEQYF. The CDR3 DNA reads TGTGCCAGCAGTGAAGGAAGGGGCCCTGGGTACGAGCAGTACTTC.

V is TRBV10-2 and J is TRBJ2-7; weak D call: TRBD1 (5 bases). V lost 8 bases, J lost 3 bases, and 11 bases lay in between. The CDR3 length is 12 residues. Germline CDR1 is WSHSY and CDR2 is SAAADI. CDR3 coding DNA: TGCGCCAGCGCGGACACCAACTACGAGCAGTACTTC. It yields the protein CASADTNYEQYF.

This clone was counted a few times. V gene TRBV28 combines with J gene TRBJ2-5, with D possibly being TRBD1 (6 bases). Germline CDR1 and CDR2: MDHEN and SYDVKM. Trimming took off 4 bases at V and 4 bases at J, with 19 bases between the two ends. The CDR3 has 16 amino acids. CDR3 region: CASSSTSSGTLETQYF. CDR3 coding DNA: TGTGCCAGCAGTTCCACTTCCTCCGGGACACTAGAGACCCAGTACTTC.

This clone has only a few counts. The chain links TRBV6-6 to TRBJ2-1, with D maybe TRBD2 (7 bases). V lost 10 bases and J 6 bases, leaving 19 bases between the germline ends. The CDR3 spans 14 residues. Germline assignment: CDR1 MNHNY and CDR2 SVGAGI (reference sequence). CDR3 nucleotide sequence: TGTGCCACCAAAGGGGGGGAGTTTGTCAATGAGCAGTTCTTC. Translated, it gives CATKGGEFVNEQFF.

The J gene is TRBJ1-1, the V gene TRBV6-6; the D is unclear. V lost 0 bases and J lost 6, with 11 bases in between. This CDR3 comprises 14 residues. Germline V gene sequence: CDR1 MNHNY, CDR2 SVGAGI (reference sequence). CDR3 nucleotide sequence: TGTGCCAGCAGTTACTCGAATGGGTGGGCTGAAGCTTTCTTT. Translated, it gives CASSYSNGWAEAFF.

The genes are TRBV7-6 and TRBJ2-7, with unresolved D. V was shortened by 5 bases and J by 6 bases, with 17 bases between the two germline ends. CDR1 and CDR2 (germline): SGHVS, FNYEAQ. The CDR3 extends over 14 amino acids. Here the CDR3 DNA reads TGTGCCAGCAGCCCCGGACCATCGGTACCCGAGCAGTACTTC. Amino acids: CASSPGPSVPEQYF.

V gene TRBV4-2 combines with J gene TRBJ2-7; 12 bases fit TRBD1. CDR1 and CDR2 (germline): LGHNA, YNFKEQ. The V gene end was trimmed by 1 base and the J gene end by 4 bases; junction bases not matched to a gene: 2. This CDR3 is built from 15 residues. The CDR3 loop reads CASSQGDRGRYEQYF. The CDR3 DNA sequence: TGTGCCAGCAGCCAAGGGGACAGGGGGCGGTACGAGCAGTACTTC.

V and J are TRBV5-8 and TRBJ2-2; a weak D match, TRBD2 (6 bases). Deletions cut 4 bases from V and 2 bases from J, with 18 bases between. There are 17 residues in the CDR3. Germline CDR1 and CDR2: SGHTS and YDEGEE. In nucleotides, the CDR3 is TGTGCCAGCAGCCAAGCAACCCGGGGGTCAAACACCGGGGAGCTGTTTTTT. Translating gives CASSQATRGSNTGELFF.

J is TRBJ2-5 and V is TRBV9, with 12 bases matching TRBD2. CDR1 SGDLS and CDR2 YYNGEE come from the germline V gene. The CDR3 runs 16 residues. V lost 3 bases, J lost 4 bases, and 7 bases stayed unmatched. CDR3 in amino acids: CASSASGGAVGETQYF. CDR3 sequence (DNA): TGTGCCAGCAGCGCTAGCGGGGGGGCGGTAGGAGAGACCCAGTACTTC.

This clone was counted a few times. This rearrangement joins TRBV7-3 to TRBJ1-2, with 7 nucleotides matching TRBD1. The J segment lost 7 bases and the V segment lost 5 bases, leaving 7 bases of the junction unmatched. The CDR3 is made up of 13 amino acids. Germline V lookup: CDR1 SGHTA, CDR2 FQGTGA. CDR3 amino acids: CASSPGGDFGYTF. The DNA of the CDR3 is TGTGCCAGCAGCCCAGGGGGGGACTTTGGCTACACCTTC. Full variable domain (rest looked up from reference TRBV7-3 and TRBJ1-2): GAGVSQTPSNKVTEKGKYVELRCDPISGHTALYWYRQSLGQGPEFLIYFQGTGAADDSGLPNDRFFAVRPEGSVSTLKIQRTERGDSAVYLCASSPGGDFGYTFGSGTRLTVV.

The J gene is TRBJ2-7, the V gene TRBV6-1; maybe TRBD1 (5 bases). This CDR3 has 15 amino acids. Germline assignment: CDR1 MNHNS and CDR2 SASEGT. V gave up 1 base and J gave up 2 bases, with 12 bases separating them. In DNA form, the CDR3 reads TGTGCCAGCAGTGAAGTATGGAAGGGGACCTACGAGCAGTACTTC. Amino acids: CASSEVWKGTYEQYF.

The J gene is TRBJ1-2, the V gene TRBV28, with unresolved D. The germline CDR1 and CDR2 sequences are MDHEN and SYDVKM. V was pared by 5 bases and J by 1 base, with 8 bases between. The CDR3 has 13 amino acids. CDR3 DNA: TGTGCCAGCAGTCCCCTTTATAACTATGGCTACACCTTC. Residues: CASSPLYNYGYTF.

This clone has a handful of counts. The V gene is TRBV6-1, the J gene TRBJ2-5; 8 bases agree with TRBD2. J was trimmed by 2 bases and V by 4 bases; bases with no gene match: 6. The CDR3 consists of 15 residues. CDR1 is MNHNS, CDR2 SASEGT, per germline. The CDR3 reads CASSVEAGAQETQYF. The CDR3 DNA reads as TGTGCCAGCAGTGTTGAAGCGGGGGCTCAAGAGACCCAGTACTTC.

The CDR3 nucleotides read TGTGCCAGCAGTCGGGACAGTCTTGCCTATGGCTACACCTTC. Encoded protein: CASSRDSLAYGYTF. The chain employs TRBV6-5 and TRBJ1-2, with 7 positions matching TRBD1. Germline lookup yields CDR1 MNHEY and CDR2 SVGAGI. There are 14 residues in the CDR3. V gave up 5 bases and J gave up 4 bases; unmatched junction bases: 7.

This clone was recorded a few times. The chain couples TRBV15 to TRBJ2-5; weak D call: TRBD2 (6 bases). Germline V lookup: CDR1 LNHNV, CDR2 YYDKDF (reference sequence). With 1 base removed from V and 4 bases from J, the gap between germline ends came to 13 bases. The CDR3 length is 15 residues. In DNA, the CDR3 is TGTGCCACCAGCAGAGCCCCCATGGAGGGAGAGACCCAGTACTTC. Amino acids: CATSRAPMEGETQYF.

This chain links TRBV7-8 with TRBJ2-3; 13 nucleotides line up with TRBD2. Trimming removed 5 bases from V and 2 bases from J; junction bases left unmatched: 16. Germline V gene lookup returns CDR1 SGHVS and CDR2 FQNEAQ. CDR3 length: 20 amino acids. In nucleotides, the CDR3 is TGTGCCAGCAGCGGCCGTTCCGGGACTAGCGGGATCGAGTTCACAGATACGCAGTATTTT. This encodes CASSGRSGTSGIEFTDTQYF.

This clone occurred a few times. The chain has TRBV5-4 and TRBJ1-6, with 8 positions matching TRBD1. The CDR3 totals 17 residues. V trimming: 5 bases; J trimming: 0 bases; junction bases outside the gene matches: 7. CDR1 SGHNT and CDR2 YYREEE come from the germline V gene (reference sequence). CDR3 DNA sequence: TGTGCCAGCAGTGCAGGGGGCTCTAGCTCCTATAATTCACCCCTCCACTTT. This sequence encodes CASSAGGSSSYNSPLHF.

The chain couples TRBV7-9 to TRBJ2-1; D is perhaps TRBD2 (6 bases). This CDR3 region has 17 residues. The V end lost 2 bases, the J end lost 0 bases, and 14 bases lay between the germline ends. Germline V CDR1 and CDR2: SEHNR, FQNEAQ (reference sequence). CDR3 protein: CASSLYLTRSSYNEQFF. CDR3 DNA: TGTGCCAGCAGCTTATACTTGACTAGGAGCTCCTACAATGAGCAGTTCTTC.

Turning to this clone: Compared with germline, one end of the junction differs, possibly owing to a read error. The rearrangement joins TRBV14 to TRBJ2-5; TRBD2 is a possible D gene (7 bases). Germline V gives CDR1 SGHDN, CDR2 FVKESK. CDR3 length equals 9 residues. The CDR3 region has the DNA TGCATAAGGGGGGGGACCCAGTACTTC. As protein: CIRGGTQYF.